This T cell receptor (beta chain) was retrieved from a study of low-dose radiotherapy and immunotherapy resistance in tumors. The wider study: Intravenous ipilimumab 1 mg/kg every six weeks was given with nivolumab 240 mg every two weeks. Once cycle 1 day 1 began, patients took oral aspirin 300 mg daily for four cycles.

This clonotype was seen repeatedly, ten times or more. Primers used for first-strand cDNA, a TRAV- and TRBV-specific set, covered both alpha and beta chains. TCRs underwent roughly 20 PCR cycles of amplification with a constant-region primer and V-primer adapter. MiXCR, applied by TCRdb to the reads, yields one record per CDR3 protein. The profile shows some 57,000 distinct CDR3 sequences, under 30% of them singletons. The time point denotes: before trial treatment. This material consisted of PBMCs, taken before treatment. The sequence came from a male donor with prostate cancer.

The CDR3 spells CASSQEGGHSGNTIYF. CDR3 nucleotide sequence: TGTGCCAGCAGCCAAGAAGGGGGCCACTCTGGAAACACCATATATTTT. The chain recombines TRBV3-1 with TRBJ1-3, with 7 bases lining up with TRBD1. Germline V lookup: CDR1 LGHDT, CDR2 YNNKEL (reference sequence). CDR3 length: 16 amino acids. V trimming: 0 bases; J trimming: 0 bases; junction bases outside the gene matches: 2.